The 7 T cell receptor beta chains in this list originate from one sample, sequenced in a study of blood T cell repertoires in COVID-19. Measured with immunoSEQ multiplex PCR; TCRdb has only the in-frame clones, and not every one. The repertoire includes about 160,000 clones, roughly 90% of them detected once, and about 2.8% sits in the top ten. Sample: peripheral blood. The receptors were sampled from a man between 60 and 75 years old with acute or convalescent COVID-19.

A single count supports this clone. The chain combines TRBV14 with TRBJ1-4; D uncertain. The CDR3 spans 17 residues. Germline V gene lookup returns CDR1 SGHDN and CDR2 FVKESK. The V end lost 2 bases, the J end lost 3 bases, and 16 bases lay between the germline ends. DNA for the CDR3: TGTGCCAGCAGCCAATGGGTAGGAGTCTCAGCTAATGAAAAACTGTTTTTT. This sequence encodes CASSQWVGVSANEKLFF.

This chain uses TRBV5-1 with TRBJ2-7, with 7 positions matching TRBD1. V was pared by 4 bases and J by 4 bases, with 11 bases of the junction left unmatched. The CDR3 covers 15 residues. Germline CDR1 reads SGHRS; CDR2 reads YFSETQ. CDR3 loop: CASSPSAGGSYEQYF. DNA for the CDR3: TGCGCCAGCAGCCCATCGGCAGGGGGTTCGTACGAGCAGTACTTC.

The V gene is TRBV4-1, the J gene TRBJ2-2; the D gene is possibly TRBD1 (6 bases). Germline lookup yields CDR1 MGHRA and CDR2 YSYEKL. Trimming cost V 0 bases and J 3 bases, with 11 bases left between them. The CDR3 loop spans 16 amino acids. CDR3 sequence reads: CASSQEFGQHTGELFF. The CDR3 bases are TGCGCCAGCAGCCAAGAATTTGGACAGCACACCGGGGAGCTGTTTTTT.

The genes are TRBV4-1 and TRBJ2-4; unclear D gene. Looked up from germline, CDR1 is MGHRA and CDR2 is YSYEKL. The V gene lost 1 base and the J gene lost 5 bases, with 3 bases spanning the gap. The CDR3 length is 12 residues. The CDR3 is CASSQGENIQYF. The CDR3 region has the DNA TGCGCCAGCAGCCAAGGCGAAAACATTCAGTACTTC.

The chain couples TRBV7-8 to TRBJ2-4; the D is unclear. The CDR3 has 15 amino acids. Trimming removed 5 bases from V and 2 bases from J, with 13 bases in between. Germline V gene data show CDR1 as SGHVS and CDR2 as FQNEAQ. DNA for the CDR3: TGTGCCAGCAGCGTCATGGTACAGACCAAAAACATTCAGTACTTC. It codes for CASSVMVQTKNIQYF.

Here the CDR3 reads CSARRSQQETQYF. The CDR3 DNA reads as TGCAGCGCTCGCCGGTCACAGCAAGAGACCCAGTACTTC. The V gene is TRBV29-1, the J gene TRBJ2-5; D not certain. Germline values: CDR1 SQVTM, CDR2 ANQGSEA. V was pared by 7 bases and J by 2 bases, with 14 bases between. The length of the CDR3 is 13 residues.

The CDR3, as DNA: TGTGCCAGCAGCTTAGCCCCCGATCCAGGTTACACTGAAGCTTTCTTT. It yields the protein CASSLAPDPGYTEAFF. The chain joins TRBV7-6 to TRBJ1-1; no firm D call. The germline V and J ends were trimmed by 0 bases and 3 bases, with 14 bases remaining between them. Germline loops: CDR1 SGHVS, CDR2 FNYEAQ. The CDR3 is 16 amino acids.